Each of the 24 T cell receptor beta chains below was sequenced from the same sample in a study of blood T cell repertoires in COVID-19. Sequencing was performed with immunoSEQ multiplex PCR; in TCRdb, only in-frame clones are kept and a portion is missing. The sample lists hundreds of thousands of clones; 85% to 90% were seen once. Sequencing input: peripheral blood. Source of these receptors: a man in his 70s with acute or convalescent COVID-19.

This clone appeared once. This chain joins TRBV7-6 and TRBJ2-2; 10 positions agree with TRBD2. Germline trimming cut 4 bases from V and 4 bases from J; bases unmatched to any gene: 3. This CDR3 has 15 residues. CDR1 and CDR2 (germline): SGHVS, FNYEAQ. DNA of the CDR3: TGTGCCAGCAGCTCGGGACTAGCGATCACCGGGGAGCTGTTTTTT. It codes for CASSSGLAITGELFF.

The V and J genes are TRBV2 and TRBJ2-1; TRBD2 aligns across 8 bases. Germline lookup yields CDR1 SNHLY and CDR2 FYNNEI. There are 14 residues in the CDR3. The ends lost 10 bases at V and 4 bases at J; junction bases unmatched: 9. In DNA form, the CDR3 reads TGTGCCATTAATAAGCGGGAGAGGTACAATGAGCAGTTCTTC. Protein: CAINKRERYNEQFF.

V and J are TRBV14 and TRBJ1-2; no clear D. CDR1 is SGHDN, CDR2 FVKESK, per germline. This CDR3 is 15 amino acids long. V was clipped by 6 bases and J by 4 bases, with 18 bases between them. The CDR3 DNA follows: TGTGCCAGCAGTGCCGGGAGCTCTCTCCCCTATGGCTACACCTTC. It encodes CASSAGSSLPYGYTF.

In this sample, this clone turned up once. The V gene is TRBV21-1, the J gene TRBJ2-5; the table's D gene call, TRBD1, was not cross checked with the DNA. TRBV21-1 is a pseudogene. The CDR3 spans 15 residues. DNA of the CDR3: TGTGCCAGCGGTCGTCCCGGGACAGGCCAAGAGACCCAGTACTTC. Translating it yields CASGRPGTGQETQYF.

As regards this clone: Given the absence of the conserved phenylalanine or tryptophan at the CDR3 end, a read error is likely. The limits of the CDR3 on the DNA are not certain, so only TCRdb's listed CDR3 is given. This chain joins TRBV28 and TRBJ1-2; the listed D gene, TRBD1, was not tested against the DNA. The CDR3 numbers 12 amino acids, ends counted. CDR1 and CDR2 from the germline V gene are MDHEN and SYDVKM. The CDR3 loop reads CASSLTARPLSL.

The rearrangement joins TRBV10-3 to TRBJ2-5; D may be TRBD1 (6 bases). V gave up 9 bases and J gave up 4 bases, with 15 bases separating them. The germline V gene encodes CDR1 ENHRY and CDR2 SYGVKD. This CDR3 region has 13 residues. The CDR3 DNA follows: TGTGCCATTAACAGGGCCCCGGGAGAGACCCAGTACTTC. Translation gives CAINRAPGETQYF.

The chain combines TRBV5-1 with TRBJ2-2; D may be TRBD2 (6 bases). Trimming stripped 4 bases from V and 7 bases from J, with 11 bases between. The CDR3 extends over 13 amino acids. From germline, CDR1 is SGHRS and CDR2 YFSETQ. The CDR3: CASSPSGLGELFF. The CDR3 bases are TGCGCCAGCAGCCCATCGGGACTCGGGGAGCTGTTTTTT.

The gene calls are TRBV2 and TRBJ2-5; 8 bases are a match to TRBD2. CDR1 and CDR2 (germline): SNHLY, FYNNEI. V shed 1 base, J shed 3 bases, and the junction held 1 base outside the gene matches. CDR3 length: 14 residues. The DNA of the CDR3 is TGTGCCAGCAGTGAAGTAGCGGGGAAAGAGACCCAGTACTTC. This codes for CASSEVAGKETQYF.

The J gene is TRBJ2-5, the V gene TRBV2; 8 positions agree with TRBD2. The CDR3 runs 14 residues. Germline loops: CDR1 SNHLY, CDR2 FYNNEI. The V gene end was trimmed by 6 bases and the J gene end by 5 bases; junction bases not matched to a gene: 8. CDR3 DNA: TGTGCCAGCAGGACCGACTCTAGCGGGGAGACCCAGTACTTC. This gives the protein CASRTDSSGETQYF.

The genes are TRBV2 and TRBJ1-1; TRBD1 agrees at 7 bases. CDR3 size: 15 residues. The J segment lost 6 bases and the V segment lost 8 bases, leaving 15 bases of the junction unmatched. Germline lookup yields CDR1 SNHLY and CDR2 FYNNEI. This CDR3 is CASEPDRAGSAEAFF. The CDR3 nucleotides are TGTGCCAGCGAACCTGACAGGGCGGGATCCGCTGAAGCTTTCTTT.

CDR3 sequence: CASSSGTIPFDTQYF. The CDR3 DNA follows: TGTGCCAGCAGTTCGGGGACTATACCTTTCGATACGCAGTATTTT. The rearrangement uses TRBV6-2 or TRBV6-3 and TRBJ2-3; TRBD2 matches at 7 bases. Germline CDR1 and CDR2: MNHEY and SVGEGT. CDR3 length equals 15 residues. V dropped 4 bases and J dropped 6; count of bases not matched to a gene: 10.

V and J are TRBV5-4 and TRBJ2-5; TRBD1 matches 8 bases. The CDR3 has 14 residues. Unmatched junction bases numbered 4, after V lost 5 bases and J lost 1 base. Germline CDR1 SGHNT, CDR2 YYREEE (reference sequence). The CDR3, as DNA: TGTGCCAGCAGTCAGGGGACAGGCCAAGAGACCCAGTACTTC. Its protein product is CASSQGTGQETQYF.

This clone was observed once. The chain has TRBV24-1 and TRBJ1-5; 9 bases map to TRBD1. CDR3 size: 15 residues. Germline assignment: CDR1 KGHDR and CDR2 SFDVKD. J lost 4 bases, V lost 5 bases, and 5 bases had no gene match. CDR3 DNA sequence: TGTGCCACCAGTGCATCCGGGACAGGGAATCAGCCCCAGCATTTT. Its translation is CATSASGTGNQPQHF.

V and J are TRBV7-2 and TRBJ2-3; TRBD1 is a possible D gene (5 bases). Germline CDR1 reads SGHTA; CDR2 reads FQGNSA. CDR3 size: 13 residues. V dropped 1 base and J dropped 5 bases, with 7 bases sitting between them. The CDR3 nucleotides read TGTGCCAGCAGCTTAGACAGGATAGATACGCAGTATTTT. Amino acid sequence: CASSLDRIDTQYF.

The chain combines TRBV6-1 with TRBJ1-2, with D tentatively TRBD1 (5 bases). Trimming shortened V by 4 bases and J by 4 bases, and 19 bases separated the two germline ends. Per the germline V gene, CDR1 is MNHNS and CDR2 is SASEGT. This CDR3 is 16 amino acids long. Here the CDR3 reads CASSAGSGSFGYGYTF. Here the CDR3 DNA reads TGTGCCAGCAGTGCAGGGTCAGGTAGTTTCGGCTATGGCTACACCTTC.

Written as DNA, the CDR3 is TGTGCCACCAATTACCGGGACAGGGTCAATGAGCAGTTCTTC. The encoded protein is CATNYRDRVNEQFF. The V call is TRBV6-5, the J call TRBJ2-1; 9 nucleotides agree with TRBD1. Germline values: CDR1 MNHEY, CDR2 SVGAGI. The V gene end was trimmed by 10 bases and the J gene end by 6 bases; junction bases not matched to a gene: 10. The CDR3 covers 14 residues.

The V call is TRBV29-1, the J call TRBJ1-2; tentatively, D is TRBD1 (6 bases). CDR1 is SQVTM and CDR2 is ANQGSEA in the germline V gene. V was shortened by 2 bases and J by 8 bases, with 18 bases between the two germline ends. The CDR3 contains 14 residues. This CDR3 reads CSVETGQKTYGYTF. The DNA for the CDR3 is TGCAGCGTTGAAACGGGACAAAAAACTTACGGCTACACCTTC.

The rearrangement links TRBV28 to TRBJ1-4, with 10 bases aligning to TRBD1. CDR1 is MDHEN and CDR2 is SYDVKM in the germline V gene. The CDR3 length is 20 residues. V was pared by 4 bases and J by 7 bases, with 21 bases of the junction left unmatched. The CDR3 DNA reads as TGTGCCAGCAGTTCCCGACAGGGGGCGAATCGAGTTGTTGAGCGTGAAAAACTGTTTTTT. Translating it yields CASSSRQGANRVVEREKLFF.

Note on this clone: At one end, the junction sequence differs from germline, possibly due to a read error. The chain links TRBV24-1 to TRBJ2-1; 7 nucleotides align to TRBD2. CDR1 KGHDR and CDR2 SFDVKD come from the germline V gene. There are 15 residues in the CDR3. This chain's CDR3 is CATSDLVSAVREGVF. The DNA of the CDR3 is TGTGCCACCAGTGATTTAGTATCGGCGGTCAGGGAGGGAGTCTTC.

The genes are TRBV18 and TRBJ1-5, with TRBD1 matching over 7 bases. CDR1 and CDR2 (germline): KGHSH, LQKENI. V lost 1 base, J lost 6 bases, and 6 bases stayed unmatched. This CDR3 is built from 15 residues. Here the CDR3 DNA reads TGTGCCAGCTCACCACAGACAGGGTTGGGTCAGCCCCAGCATTTT. It is translated as CASSPQTGLGQPQHF.

The chain carries TRBV3-1 (or the pseudogene TRBV3-2) and TRBJ2-1; 10 nucleotides agree with TRBD1. The CDR3 extends over 19 amino acids. The V and J ends lost 0 bases and 4 bases, in that order; junction bases with no gene match: 12. In germline, CDR1 is LGHDT, CDR2 YNNKEL (reference sequence). This CDR3 is CASSQEGGSRDRGYNEQFF. In DNA, the CDR3 is TGTGCCAGCAGCCAAGAAGGTGGTTCTCGGGACAGGGGTTACAATGAGCAGTTCTTC.

This clone showed up just once. J is TRBJ1-3 and V is TRBV7-9, with D possibly being TRBD1 (5 bases). The CDR3 has 16 amino acids. Germline CDR1 and CDR2: SEHNR and FQNEAQ (reference sequence). V was shortened by 2 bases and J by 0 bases, with 11 bases between the two germline ends. Written as DNA, the CDR3 is TGTGCCAGCAGCTTATTAGGACACCGCTCTGGAAACACCATATATTTT. This codes for CASSLLGHRSGNTIYF.

The CDR3 loop reads CASTSLNTEAFF. CDR3 nucleotides: TGTGCCAGCACCTCCCTAAACACTGAAGCTTTCTTT. The V and J genes are TRBV5-6 and TRBJ1-1, with no clear D. CDR3 length: 12 residues. The V gene's germline CDR1 is SGHDT and CDR2 YYEEEE. V was trimmed by 6 bases and J by 2 bases, leaving 8 bases between them. Full variable domain (rest looked up from reference TRBV5-6 and TRBJ1-1): DAGVTQSPTHLIKTRGQQVTLRCSPKSGHDTVSWYQQALGQGPQFIFQYYEEEERQRGNFPDRFSGHQFPNYSSELNVNALLLGDSALYLCASTSLNTEAFFGQGTRLTVV.

The chain joins TRBV3-1 (or the pseudogene TRBV3-2) to TRBJ1-2; the match to TRBD1 covers 7 bases. V dropped 4 bases and J dropped 4; count of bases not matched to a gene: 12. Germline assignment: CDR1 LGHDT and CDR2 YNNKEL (reference sequence). CDR3 length: 16 residues. CDR3 sequence: CASSPKTHRGFYGYTF. The CDR3 coding sequence is TGTGCCAGCAGCCCAAAAACCCACAGGGGATTCTATGGCTACACCTTC.